Given below is one T cell receptor beta chain in context. This clonotype was counted at least ten times. The antigen it binds to is not known. No much larger clone is present one base from it, and per-base qualities are unavailable. This sample stems from a study of neurological immune-mediated disorders (dated 2019 in TCRdb). With respect to the entire study: Among the roughly 35 multiple sclerosis patients, relapsing-remitting MS accounted for around 30 and secondary progressive MS accounted for 3. The cohort was made up of about 65 subjects, consisting of about 15 HAM/TSP patients, around 35 multiple sclerosis patients and about 20 healthy controls. The 95 to 110 TCR-beta libraries covered PBMC samples along with longitudinal samples, technical triplicates, and paired sorted CD4+ and CD8+ T-cell subsets. The study compared peripheral blood TCR-beta repertoires of HTLV-I-associated myelopathy (HAM/TSP) patients, multiple sclerosis patients and healthy controls using UMI-based sequencing.

For the unsorted PBMC libraries, 2 million PBMCs were stored in RNAlater at -80 degrees C until RNA extraction and were used to generate the libraries. The multiple sclerosis patients were enrolled in a US clinical protocol that evaluated disease progression with magnetic resonance imaging. Peripheral blood was subjected to Ficoll-Hypaque density gradient centrifugation to isolate PBMCs, which were then cryopreserved in liquid nitrogen. To synthesize cDNA, template-switch 5'RACE was performed with a primer carrying a 10-nucleotide random unique molecular identifier so that each TCR transcript was tagged. Every sequencing run yielded over 170 million TCR-beta sequences covering 15-18 subjects. The RNeasy kit was used for extraction of total RNA. Using the KAPA Real-time Library Amplification kit, TCR-beta VDJ regions were amplified with primers for the TCR constant region and the 5'RACE anchor. Sample indexes and Illumina adaptors were added in a first PCR, after which library yield was increased in a second PCR. The roughly 650 bp TCR product was size-selected on a 2% E-gel SizeSelection system after Ampure bead purification. Before pooling, library quality was checked on a Bioanalyzer, concentration was measured with Qubit, and libraries were quantified with the Kapa Library Quantification kit. Paired-end 2 x 150 bp sequencing of the libraries was performed on an Illumina HiSeq 2500. To increase sequence diversity, roughly 24-32% phiX was spiked into each library pool. The study's processing was this. The UMI-based MiGEC pipeline processed quality-filtered reads and removed over 80% of raw TCR sequences during error correction. IMGT germline references were used for alignment of VDJ genes, and clonotypes were defined by a unique CDR3 amino acid sequence together with V-J genes. Clonal expansion, Shannon diversity and CDR3 relatedness were evaluated with VDJtools (CalcPairwiseDistances, ClusterSamples), while phylogenetic trees were built in CLCbio workbench. Expanded clones were defined as having at least 8 unique UMIs, based on coefficient-of-variation modelling across technical triplicates. The public reads were quality trimmed at Q25 with fastp and then assembled into clones with MiXCR by TCRdb, keeping productive beta chains. Records with the same CDR3 protein are collapsed into one entry carrying the most frequent genes and DNA. TCRdb, rather than the study authors, made the V and J calls. In this sample the table shows tens of thousands of distinct CDR3 sequences, roughly 4.6% of which occur a single time. Of the sample, 2.9% is held by the ten largest clones.

The study at large found these results: In phylogenetic analysis, the repertoires of 18 of 34 MS patients grouped into a cluster of related CDR3 sequences, which suggests a possible signature at the repertoire level. No clinical or MRI features were associated with the MS cluster, and the authors said that larger cohorts are needed. Across subjects, expanded clones never shared an identical CDR3 amino acid sequence, which suggests that the TCR-beta repertoires in every group were private. TCR clonal expansion was highest in HAM/TSP patients and lowest in MS patients, with MS patients falling below even healthy controls.

Reading the germline V gene (reference sequence) gives CDR1 DFQATT and CDR2 SNEGSKA. V drops 4 bases and J drops 1 base, leaving 10 bases in between. The CDR3, cysteine through phenylalanine, is 14 amino acids long. Only the CDR3 DNA stays, 42 bases, in frame from base 1. This chain is built from TRBV20-1 and TRBJ2-2; the D segment could be TRBD2, given 5 matching bases. The receptor's source is a man in his forties or fifties with multiple sclerosis. Sequences were obtained from PBMCs. The CDR3 in this case is CSAKAVKNTGELFF. The nucleotide sequence reads as follows: TGCAGTGCTAAAGCGGTCAAGAACACCGGGGAGCTGTTTTTT.